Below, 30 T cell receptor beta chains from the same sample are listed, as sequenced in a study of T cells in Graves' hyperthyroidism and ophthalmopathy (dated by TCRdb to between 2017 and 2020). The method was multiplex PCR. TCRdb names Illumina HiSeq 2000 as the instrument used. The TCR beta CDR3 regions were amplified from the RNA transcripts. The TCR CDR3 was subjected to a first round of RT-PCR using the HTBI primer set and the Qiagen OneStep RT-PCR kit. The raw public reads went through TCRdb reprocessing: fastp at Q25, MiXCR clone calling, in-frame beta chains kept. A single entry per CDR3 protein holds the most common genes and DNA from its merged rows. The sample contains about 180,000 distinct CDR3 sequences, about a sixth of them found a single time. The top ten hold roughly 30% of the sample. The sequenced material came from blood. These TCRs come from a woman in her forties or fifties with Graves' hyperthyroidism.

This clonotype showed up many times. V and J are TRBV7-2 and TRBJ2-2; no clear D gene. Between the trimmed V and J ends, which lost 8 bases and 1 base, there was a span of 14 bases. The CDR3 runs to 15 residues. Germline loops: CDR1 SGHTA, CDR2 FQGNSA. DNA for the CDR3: TGTGCCAGCGGCCTTGGACGCCAGAACACCGGGGAGCTGTTTTTT. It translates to CASGLGRQNTGELFF.

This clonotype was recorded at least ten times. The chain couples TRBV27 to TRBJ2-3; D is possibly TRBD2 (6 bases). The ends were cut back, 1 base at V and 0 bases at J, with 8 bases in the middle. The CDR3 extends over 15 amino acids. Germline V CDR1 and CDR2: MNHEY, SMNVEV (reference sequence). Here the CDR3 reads CASSLWTTSTDTQYF. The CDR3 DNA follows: TGTGCCAGCAGTTTATGGACTACCAGCACAGATACGCAGTATTTT.

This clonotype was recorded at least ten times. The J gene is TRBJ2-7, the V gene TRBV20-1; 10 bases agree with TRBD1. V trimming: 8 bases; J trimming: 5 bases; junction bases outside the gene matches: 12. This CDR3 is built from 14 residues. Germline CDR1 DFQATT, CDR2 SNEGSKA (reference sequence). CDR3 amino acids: CSSKLRDRGHEQYF. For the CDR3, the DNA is TGCAGTTCTAAACTCCGGGACAGGGGCCACGAGCAGTACTTC.

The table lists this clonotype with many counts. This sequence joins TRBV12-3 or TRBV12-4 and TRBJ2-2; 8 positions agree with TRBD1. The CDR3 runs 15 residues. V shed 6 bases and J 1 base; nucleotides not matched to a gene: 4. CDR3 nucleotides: TGTGCCAGCAGAGGACAGGGAATGAACACCGGGGAGCTGTTTTTT. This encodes CASRGQGMNTGELFF.

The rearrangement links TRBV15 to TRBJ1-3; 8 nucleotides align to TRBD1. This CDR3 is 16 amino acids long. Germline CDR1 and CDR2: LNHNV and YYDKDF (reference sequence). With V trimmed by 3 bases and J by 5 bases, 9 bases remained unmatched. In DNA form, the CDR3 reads TGTGCCACCAGCAGGACCCGGACAGGGACCAGAAACACCATATATTTT. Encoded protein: CATSRTRTGTRNTIYF.

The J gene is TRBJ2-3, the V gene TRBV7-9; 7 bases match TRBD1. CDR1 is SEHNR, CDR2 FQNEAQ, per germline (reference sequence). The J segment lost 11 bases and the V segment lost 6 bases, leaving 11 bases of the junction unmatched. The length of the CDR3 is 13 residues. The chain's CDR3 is CASRATGILGQYF. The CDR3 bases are TGTGCCAGCAGAGCGACAGGGATCCTAGGGCAGTATTTT. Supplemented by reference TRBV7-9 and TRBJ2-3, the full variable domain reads DTGVSQNPRHKITKRGQNVTFRCDPISEHNRLYWYRQTLGQGPEFLTYFQNEAQLEKSRLLSDRFSAERPKGSFSTLEIQRTEQGDSAMYLCASRATGILGQYFGPGTRLTVL.

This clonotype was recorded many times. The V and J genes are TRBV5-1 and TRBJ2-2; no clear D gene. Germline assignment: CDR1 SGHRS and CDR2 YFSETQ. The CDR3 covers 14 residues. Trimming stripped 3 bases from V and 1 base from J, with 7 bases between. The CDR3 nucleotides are TGCGCCAGCAGCTGGTCCGGGAACACCGGGGAGCTGTTTTTT. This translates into CASSWSGNTGELFF.

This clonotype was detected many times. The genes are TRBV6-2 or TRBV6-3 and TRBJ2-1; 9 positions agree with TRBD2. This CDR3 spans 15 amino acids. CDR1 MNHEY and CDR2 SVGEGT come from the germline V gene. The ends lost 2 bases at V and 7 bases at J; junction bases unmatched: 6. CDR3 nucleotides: TGTGCCAGCAGTTACAGTAGCGGGGGTTTGAATGAGCAGTTCTTC. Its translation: CASSYSSGGLNEQFF.

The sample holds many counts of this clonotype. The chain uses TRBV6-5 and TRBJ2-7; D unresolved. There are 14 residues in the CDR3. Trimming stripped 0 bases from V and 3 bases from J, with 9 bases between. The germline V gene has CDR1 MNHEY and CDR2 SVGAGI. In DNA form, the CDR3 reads TGTGCCAGCAGTTACTCCCGCGGCGGCTACGAGCAGTACTTC. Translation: CASSYSRGGYEQYF.

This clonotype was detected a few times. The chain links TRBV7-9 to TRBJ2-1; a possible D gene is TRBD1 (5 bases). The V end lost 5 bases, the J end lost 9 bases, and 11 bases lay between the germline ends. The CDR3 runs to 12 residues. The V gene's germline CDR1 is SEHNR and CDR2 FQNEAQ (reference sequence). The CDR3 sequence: CASSHRYGEQFF. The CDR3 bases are TGTGCCAGCAGCCACAGGTATGGTGAGCAGTTCTTC.

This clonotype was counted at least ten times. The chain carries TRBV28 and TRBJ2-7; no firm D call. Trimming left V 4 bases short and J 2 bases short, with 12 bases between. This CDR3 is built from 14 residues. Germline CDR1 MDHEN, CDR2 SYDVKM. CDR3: CASSSLGPTYEQYF. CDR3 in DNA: TGTGCCAGCAGTTCCCTTGGCCCGACCTACGAGCAGTACTTC.

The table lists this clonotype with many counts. The CDR3 loop is CASSPRQGLSTEAFF. CDR3 coding DNA: TGTGCCAGCAGCCCACGACAAGGGTTAAGTACTGAAGCTTTCTTT. The chain couples TRBV28 to TRBJ1-1; D is undetermined. The CDR3 consists of 15 residues. V lost 6 bases and J 5 bases, leaving 19 bases between the germline ends. Germline CDR1 is MDHEN and CDR2 is SYDVKM.

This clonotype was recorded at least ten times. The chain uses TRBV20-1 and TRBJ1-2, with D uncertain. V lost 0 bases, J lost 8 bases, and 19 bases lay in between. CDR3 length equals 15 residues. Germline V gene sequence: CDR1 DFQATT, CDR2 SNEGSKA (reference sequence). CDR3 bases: TGCAGTGCTAGAGATCCGGCCGATTCTTTGAGGGGCTACACCTTC. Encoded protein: CSARDPADSLRGYTF.

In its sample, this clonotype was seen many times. The CDR3 coding sequence is TGTGCCAGCCGGGGCCCCGACCCCAATCAGCCCCAGCATTTT. As protein: CASRGPDPNQPQHF. The genes are TRBV12-3 or TRBV12-4 and TRBJ1-5, with D maybe TRBD1 (5 bases). CDR3 length: 14 residues. Trimming took 8 bases from V and 3 from J, leaving 14 bases between them.

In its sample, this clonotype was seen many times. The CDR3 is CATSRDRGGMTEAFF. CDR3 bases: TGTGCCACCAGCAGAGATCGAGGAGGGATGACTGAAGCTTTCTTT. The chain recombines TRBV15 with TRBJ1-1; D is uncertain. The CDR3 contains 15 residues. The V and J ends lost 0 bases and 5 bases respectively, with 13 bases between them. Germline CDR1 reads LNHNV; CDR2 reads YYDKDF (reference sequence).

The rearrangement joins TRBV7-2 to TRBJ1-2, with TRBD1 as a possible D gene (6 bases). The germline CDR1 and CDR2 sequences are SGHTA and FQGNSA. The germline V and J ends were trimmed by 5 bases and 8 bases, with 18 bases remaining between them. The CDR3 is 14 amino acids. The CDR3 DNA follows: TGTGCCAGCAGCCAAGGTGGCAGGGGTGACGGCTACACCTTC. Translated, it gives CASSQGGRGDGYTF.

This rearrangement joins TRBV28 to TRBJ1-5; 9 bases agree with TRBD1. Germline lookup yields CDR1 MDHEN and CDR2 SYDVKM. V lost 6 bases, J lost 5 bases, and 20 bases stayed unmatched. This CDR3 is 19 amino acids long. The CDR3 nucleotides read TGTGCCAGCAGCCCCCTACTCCGGGACAGGGAATTCGGGGATCAGCCCCAGCATTTT. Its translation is CASSPLLRDREFGDQPQHF. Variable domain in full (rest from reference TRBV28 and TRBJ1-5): DVKVTQSSRYLVKRTGEKVFLECVQDMDHENMFWYRQDPGLGLRLIYFSYDVKMKEKGDIPEGYSVSREKKERFSLILESASTNQTSMYLCASSPLLRDREFGDQPQHFGDGTRLSIL.

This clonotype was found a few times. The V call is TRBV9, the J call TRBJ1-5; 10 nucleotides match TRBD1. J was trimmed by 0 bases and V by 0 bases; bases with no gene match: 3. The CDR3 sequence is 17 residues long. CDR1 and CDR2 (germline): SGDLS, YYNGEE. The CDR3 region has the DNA TGTGCCAGCAGCGTAGGGGACAGGGGTATTAGCAATCAGCCCCAGCATTTT. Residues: CASSVGDRGISNQPQHF.

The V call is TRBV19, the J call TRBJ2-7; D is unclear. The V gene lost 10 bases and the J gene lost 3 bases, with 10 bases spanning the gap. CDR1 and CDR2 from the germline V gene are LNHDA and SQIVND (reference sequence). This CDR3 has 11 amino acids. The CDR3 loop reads CATSDFYEQYF. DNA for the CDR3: TGTGCCACGTCAGATTTCTACGAGCAGTACTTC.

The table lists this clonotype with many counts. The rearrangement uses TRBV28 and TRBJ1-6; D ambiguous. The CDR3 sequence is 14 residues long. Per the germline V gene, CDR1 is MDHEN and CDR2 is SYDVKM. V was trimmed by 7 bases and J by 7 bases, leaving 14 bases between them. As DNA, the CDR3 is TGTGCCAGCATGAGTCGTGCAACGAATTCACCCCTCCACTTT. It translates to CASMSRATNSPLHF.

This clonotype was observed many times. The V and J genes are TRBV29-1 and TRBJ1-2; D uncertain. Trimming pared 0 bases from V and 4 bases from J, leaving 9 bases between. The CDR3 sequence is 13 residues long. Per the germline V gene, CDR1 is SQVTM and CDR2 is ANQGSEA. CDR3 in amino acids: CSVEDQRRYGYTF. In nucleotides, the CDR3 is TGCAGCGTTGAAGATCAACGGCGCTATGGCTACACCTTC.

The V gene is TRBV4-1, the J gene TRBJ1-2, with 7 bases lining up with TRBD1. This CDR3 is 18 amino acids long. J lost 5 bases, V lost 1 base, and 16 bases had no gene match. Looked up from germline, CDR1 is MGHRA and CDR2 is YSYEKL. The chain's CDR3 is CASSQGRTGYVRGYGYTF. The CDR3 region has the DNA TGCGCCAGCAGCCAAGGCAGGACAGGCTACGTTAGGGGGTATGGCTACACCTTC.

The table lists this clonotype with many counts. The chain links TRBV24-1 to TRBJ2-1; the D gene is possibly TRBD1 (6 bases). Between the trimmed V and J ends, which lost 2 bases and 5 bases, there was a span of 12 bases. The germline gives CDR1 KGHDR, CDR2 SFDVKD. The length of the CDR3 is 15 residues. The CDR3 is CATSDSRQANNEQFF. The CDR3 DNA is TGTGCCACCAGTGATTCTCGACAGGCAAACAATGAGCAGTTCTTC.

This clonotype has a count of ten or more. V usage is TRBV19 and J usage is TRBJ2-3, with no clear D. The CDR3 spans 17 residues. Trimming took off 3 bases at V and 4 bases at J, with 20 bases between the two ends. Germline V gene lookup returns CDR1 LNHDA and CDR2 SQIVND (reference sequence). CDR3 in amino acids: CASSIPGGSWLSDTQYF. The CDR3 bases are TGTGCCAGTAGTATCCCCGGCGGCAGCTGGCTCTCAGATACGCAGTATTTT.

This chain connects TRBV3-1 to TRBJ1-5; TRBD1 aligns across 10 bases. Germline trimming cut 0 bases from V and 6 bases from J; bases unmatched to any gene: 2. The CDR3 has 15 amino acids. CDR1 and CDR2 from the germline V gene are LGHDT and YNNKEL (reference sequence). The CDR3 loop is CASSQDRTGGQPQHF. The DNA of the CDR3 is TGTGCCAGCAGCCAAGATCGGACAGGGGGTCAGCCCCAGCATTTT.

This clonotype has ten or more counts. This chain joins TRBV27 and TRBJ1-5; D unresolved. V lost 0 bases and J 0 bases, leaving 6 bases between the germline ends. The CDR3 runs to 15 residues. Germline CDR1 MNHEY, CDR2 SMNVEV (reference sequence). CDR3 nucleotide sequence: TGTGCCAGCAGTTTATCAAGTGATAGCAATCAGCCCCAGCATTTT. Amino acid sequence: CASSLSSDSNQPQHF.

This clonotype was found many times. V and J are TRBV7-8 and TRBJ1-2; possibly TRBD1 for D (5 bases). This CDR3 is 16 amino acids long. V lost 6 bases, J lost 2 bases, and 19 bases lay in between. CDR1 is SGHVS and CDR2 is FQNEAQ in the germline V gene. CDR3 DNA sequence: TGTGCCAGCAGTTTTAGTCCGGGACTCGGGAACTATGGCTACACCTTC. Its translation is CASSFSPGLGNYGYTF.

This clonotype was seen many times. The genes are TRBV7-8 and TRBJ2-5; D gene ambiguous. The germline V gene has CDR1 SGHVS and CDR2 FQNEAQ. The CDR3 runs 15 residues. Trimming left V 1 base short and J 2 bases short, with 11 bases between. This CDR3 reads CASSLVAEWQETQYF. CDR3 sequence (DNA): TGTGCCAGCAGCTTAGTCGCAGAGTGGCAAGAGACCCAGTACTTC.

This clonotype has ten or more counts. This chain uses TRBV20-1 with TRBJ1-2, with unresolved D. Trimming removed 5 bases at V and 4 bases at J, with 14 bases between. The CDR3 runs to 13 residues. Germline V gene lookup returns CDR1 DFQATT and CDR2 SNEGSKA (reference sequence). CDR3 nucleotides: TGCAGTGCTGAGGACGTCGGGAGCTATGGCTACACCTTC. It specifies CSAEDVGSYGYTF.

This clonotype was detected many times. The CDR3 bases are TGTGCCAGCAGCGTCAGCCAAGGGACACTCAATGAGCAGTTCTTC. It translates to CASSVSQGTLNEQFF. The chain combines TRBV9 with TRBJ2-1; weak D call: TRBD1 (6 bases). CDR1 is SGDLS, CDR2 YYNGEE, per germline. The CDR3 has 15 amino acids. V dropped 2 bases and J dropped 6 bases, with 15 bases sitting between them.